This T cell receptor (beta chain) was identified in a study of T-cell reconstitution after alpha-beta-depleted transplantation in children (dated by TCRdb to the mid-2010s). For context, the study as a whole: Using TCR repertoire profiling, the study followed T-cell immune reconstitution in a quantitative way in children after TCRalphabeta/CD19-depleted allogeneic hematopoietic cell transplantation. Overall study outcomes, separate from this receptor: About two months after transplant, the apparently early recovery of alphabetaT-cell counts reportedly depended on just several hundred clones that had expanded rapidly and came from non-depleted graft cells. Hyperexpanded clone frequencies declined over subsequent months; after one year, T-cell counts and TCRbeta diversity were mostly attributed to newly produced T cells. In some patients, the high TCRbeta diversity seen at day 60 was put down to recipient T cells and intrathymic progenitors that had survived conditioning.

Libraries were built with PCR. Sequenced using an Illumina HiSeq 2500. TCR libraries were prepared with molecular barcoding, using unique molecular identifiers to normalize TCRbeta repertoire quantification. TCRdb reanalyzed the raw reads on its own, using fastp at Q25 for trimming and MiXCR for clone calling, and kept in-frame beta chains. Each record represents a unique CDR3 protein, reported with the most common genes and DNA among its rows. Across this sample there are 90,000 to 100,000 distinct CDR3 sequences, with less than 25% seen only once. About 20% of the sample is held by the ten biggest clonotypes. Cut back by 0 bases and 3 bases, the V and J ends lie 12 bases apart. The CDR3 sequence holds 15 residues, the cysteine and phenylalanine included. Of the read, only the CDR3 DNA is kept; its 45 bases are in frame from base 1. For CDR1 and CDR2, the germline V gene lists KGHSH and LQKENI. The sample's treatment or condition label is to be understood as: allogeneic hematopoietic cell transplantation with graft depleted of TCRalphabeta T cells and CD19 B cells. The transplant recipients were children given TCRalphabeta/CD19-depleted allogeneic hematopoietic cell grafts.

This clonotype was detected only a few times. Its antigen is currently not known. Per-nucleotide qualities are absent, and no much larger clonotype sits a single base away. This clonotype was obtained from a boy between 2 and 10 years old with acute lymphoblastic leukemia, due to receive a stem cell transplant. The chain is made from TRBV18 and TRBJ2-7; no confident D gene assignment can be made. The sample consisted of PBMCs, taken before TCRalphabeta/CD19-depleted stem cell transplant. The sequenced DNA is TGTGCCAGCTCACCACCGTTTAGGGCTGGCTACGAGCAGTACTTC. It translates to CASSPPFRAGYEQYF.